One and the same sample provided the 18 T cell receptor beta chains below, sequenced in a study of cytomegalovirus exposure and HLA in healthy donors. Use of 60 Vbeta and 13 Jbeta primers characterized the PCR. The repertoire was sequenced with immunoSEQ multiplex PCR; TCRdb's copy has only in-frame clones and lacks some. The sample shows 100,000 to 150,000 clones, roughly 17% of them seen only once. Sequencing was performed on PBMCs. These receptors were obtained from a female donor in good health and CMV-seropositive.

The chain links TRBV5-1 to TRBJ2-3; D is uncertain. The CDR3 loop spans 12 amino acids. Germline assignment: CDR1 SGHRS and CDR2 YFSETQ. The germline V and J ends were trimmed by 4 bases and 6 bases, with 9 bases remaining between them. CDR3 in amino acids: CASSEPADTQYF. The DNA of the CDR3 is TGCGCCAGCAGCGAGCCAGCGGATACGCAGTATTTT.

V usage is TRBV5-4 and J usage is TRBJ1-5; no clear D gene. The CDR3 is 15 amino acids. The V gene's germline CDR1 is SGHNT and CDR2 YYREEE (reference sequence). Trimming shortened V by 1 base and J by 3 bases, and 11 bases separated the two germline ends. In DNA form, the CDR3 reads TGTGCCAGCAGCTTGTTCGGGGAGGTCAATCAGCCCCAGCATTTT. Translation gives CASSLFGEVNQPQHF. Together with reference TRBV5-4 and TRBJ1-5, the CDR3 gives the full variable domain: ETGVTQSPTHLIKTRGQQVTLRCSSQSGHNTVSWYQQALGQGPQFIFQYYREEENGRGNFPPRFSGLQFPNYSSELNVNALELDDSALYLCASSLFGEVNQPQHFGDGTRLSIL.

This chain links TRBV19 with TRBJ2-5; 10 bases agree with TRBD1. The CDR3 has 14 amino acids. CDR1 LNHDA and CDR2 SQIVND come from the germline V gene (reference sequence). Trimming removed 1 base from V and 4 bases from J; junction bases left unmatched: 0. The CDR3 reads CASSIGTGGETQYF. The CDR3 DNA follows: TGTGCCAGTAGTATAGGGACAGGGGGAGAGACCCAGTACTTC.

CDR3 DNA sequence: TGTGCCAGCAGGCTCCCAGCGTCTTATGGCTACACCTTC. Its protein product is CASRLPASYGYTF. The chain links TRBV6-5 to TRBJ1-2; D gene unclear. CDR1 MNHEY and CDR2 SVGAGI come from the germline V gene. The length of the CDR3 is 13 residues. V was shortened by 6 bases and J by 5 bases, with 13 bases between the two germline ends.

This clone was seen only a few times. Other DNA sequences from this sample encode an identical CDR3 as well. For the CDR3, the DNA is TGCGCCAGCCAGAGCGGGACCAACAAATACGAGCAGTACTTC. Residues: CASQSGTNKYEQYF. The rearrangement joins TRBV4-1 to TRBJ2-7; 7 bases align to TRBD2. This CDR3 spans 14 amino acids. CDR1 is MGHRA, CDR2 YSYEKL, per germline. The ends lost 8 bases at V and 4 bases at J; junction bases unmatched: 11.

This clone was detected a few times. This rearrangement joins TRBV27 to TRBJ1-6, with D unresolved. The CDR3 spans 15 residues. V lost 1 base and J lost 5, with 9 bases in between. Germline values: CDR1 MNHEY, CDR2 SMNVEV (reference sequence). DNA of the CDR3: TGTGCCAGCAGTTTATGGGCCGGCGATAATTCACCCCTCCACTTT. This gives the protein CASSLWAGDNSPLHF.

This chain joins TRBV5-1 and TRBJ2-1; 7 bases match TRBD1. The J segment lost 4 bases and the V segment lost 3 bases, leaving 7 bases of the junction unmatched. The germline V gene encodes CDR1 SGHRS and CDR2 YFSETQ. The CDR3 length is 15 residues. Written as DNA, the CDR3 is TGCGCCAGCAGCTACACAGGGGTAGGTTACAATGAGCAGTTCTTC. It yields the protein CASSYTGVGYNEQFF.

The chain employs TRBV28 and TRBJ2-5; 7 bases map to TRBD1. V shed 5 bases, J shed 5 bases, and the junction held 8 bases outside the gene matches. CDR1 MDHEN and CDR2 SYDVKM come from the germline V gene. The CDR3 spans 14 residues. The CDR3 is CASSPTGWEETQYF. The CDR3 bases are TGTGCCAGCAGTCCGACAGGGTGGGAGGAGACCCAGTACTTC.

This clone was seen only a few times. This CDR3 fails to terminate in the conserved phenylalanine or tryptophan, so it likely reflects a read error. No DNA is shown, since the ends of the CDR3 on it are uncertain; the CDR3 is the one TCRdb lists. The V gene is TRBV2, the J gene TRBJ1-2. The CDR3 extends over 9 residues, inclusive of both ends. Germline-derived CDR1 and CDR2 are SNHLY and FYNNEI. CDR3 amino acids: CASRRAGFL.

This chain connects TRBV27 to TRBJ2-7; TRBD2 aligns across 7 bases. CDR3 length: 15 residues. Germline CDR1 is MNHEY and CDR2 is SMNVEV (reference sequence). The V gene end was trimmed by 2 bases and the J gene end by 9 bases; junction bases not matched to a gene: 13. This chain's CDR3 is CASSLEAGTIVGQYF. The CDR3 DNA sequence: TGTGCCAGCAGTTTAGAGGCAGGGACTATTGTAGGGCAGTACTTC.

The rearrangement links TRBV10-3 to TRBJ2-3; weak D call: TRBD1 (5 bases). CDR1 and CDR2 (germline): ENHRY, SYGVKD. V was pared by 3 bases and J by 5 bases, with 15 bases between. This CDR3 has 15 residues. Written as DNA, the CDR3 is TGTGCCATCAGTGAAGTGGTAGGGGATGGAGATACGCAGTATTTT. Its protein product is CAISEVVGDGDTQYF.

This clone appeared a few times. This rearrangement joins TRBV10-3 to TRBJ2-4; D may be TRBD2 (7 bases). This CDR3 contains 15 residues. The V gene lost 0 bases and the J gene lost 6 bases, with 12 bases spanning the gap. CDR1 is ENHRY and CDR2 is SYGVKD in the germline V gene. CDR3 protein: CAISESRGAGNIQYF. CDR3 DNA sequence: TGTGCCATCAGTGAGTCCCGGGGGGCTGGAAACATTCAGTACTTC.

The chain is built from TRBV28 and TRBJ2-7, with a tentative D call TRBD2 (6 bases). CDR1 is MDHEN, CDR2 SYDVKM, per germline. CDR3 length: 14 amino acids. Between the trimmed V and J ends, which lost 1 base and 6 bases, there was a span of 13 bases. The CDR3 region has the DNA TGTGCCAGCAGTTTATTACCGGGACTTGTCGAGCAGTACTTC. Its protein is CASSLLPGLVEQYF.

This chain joins TRBV5-1 and TRBJ2-2, with 7 bases aligning to TRBD1. CDR1 is SGHRS and CDR2 is YFSETQ in the germline V gene. The CDR3 covers 15 residues. V dropped 7 bases and J dropped 5; count of bases not matched to a gene: 11. The CDR3 DNA reads TGCGCCAGCGTAACAGGGGTAATAGGAACCGGGGAGCTGTTTTTT. It is translated as CASVTGVIGTGELFF.

The rearrangement links TRBV19 to TRBJ1-5, with D possibly matching TRBD1 (5 bases). Germline CDR1 and CDR2: LNHDA and SQIVND (reference sequence). V dropped 8 bases and J dropped 0 bases, with 17 bases sitting between them. This CDR3 comprises 16 residues. CDR3 in DNA: TGTGCCAGTGACTTGGGGCCCACGTATAGCAATCAGCCCCAGCATTTT. Translating it yields CASDLGPTYSNQPQHF.

This clone was picked up a small number of times. This chain joins TRBV9 and TRBJ2-7, with D perhaps TRBD1 (5 bases). In germline, CDR1 is SGDLS, CDR2 YYNGEE. CDR3 length: 15 residues. The V end lost 3 bases, the J end lost 2 bases, and 15 bases lay between the germline ends. CDR3 in amino acids: CASSAFGQGPYEQYF. The CDR3 DNA follows: TGTGCCAGCAGCGCGTTTGGGCAGGGCCCCTACGAGCAGTACTTC.

This chain connects TRBV10-3 to TRBJ1-1; D is perhaps TRBD1 (5 bases). Germline V gives CDR1 ENHRY, CDR2 SYGVKD. Trimming left V 6 bases short and J 5 bases short, with 16 bases between. The CDR3 runs to 14 residues. CDR3 in DNA: TGTGCCATCAGGGATACAGGCATGGGGACTGAAGCTTTCTTT. Protein: CAIRDTGMGTEAFF.

This clone was picked up a small number of times. This chain links TRBV4-3 with TRBJ1-6; D is unclear. This CDR3 spans 12 amino acids. Germline loops: CDR1 LGHNA, CDR2 YSLEER. Trimming pared 3 bases from V and 9 bases from J, leaving 6 bases between. CDR3 coding DNA: TGCGCCAGCAGCCATCACACTTCACCCCTCCACTTT. Translated, it gives CASSHHTSPLHF.